What follows is one TCR beta chain and its context. Its antigen remains unknown. The CDR3 length is 17 residues. The germline CDR1 and CDR2 sequences are MNHEY and SVGAGI. V lost 4 bases and J lost 0, with 16 bases in between. The data originate from a study of CD8 T cells in Susac syndrome. A quantity of about 0.45 to 1 ug RNA underwent reverse transcription using random hexamers. An immunoSEQ multiplex PCR generated amplified TCR beta CDR3 products spanning 54 Vbeta and 13 Jbeta. TCRdb processed the immunoSEQ multiplex PCR reads anew with MiXCR; each CDR3 protein has one entry. The sample has 100,000 to 150,000 distinct CDR3 sequences, around 94% seen once. Findings of the study overall: It was acknowledged in the study that the number of individuals who were included in its TCR sequencing and HLA analysis was relatively small. Across the total CD8+ repertoires, 15 to 20 Susac-specific public clones were detected, and across the CD8+ TEMRA repertoires, several such clones were detected.

Sequences were obtained from CD8+ T cells from PBMCs. The sequence was collected from a human donor with Susac syndrome. This sequence joins TRBV6-5 and TRBJ2-1; D is unresolved. The CDR3 here is CASSSGSDLNSYNEQFF. The CDR3 region has the DNA TGTGCCAGCAGTTCGGGTTCAGACTTAAACTCCTACAATGAGCAGTTCTTC.